This T cell receptor beta chain emerged from a study of blood T cell repertoires in COVID-19. Study at large: T cells, B-cell-depleted T cells, or PBMCs provided the cDNA or gDNA that served as material.

The germline CDR1 and CDR2 sequences are SGHRS and YFSETQ. This CDR3 is built from 15 residues. V was shortened by 5 bases and J by 8 bases, with 17 bases between the two germline ends. Source study methods: Estimation of nucleated cell counts relied on the amplification of reference gene primers. Sequencing used immunoSEQ multiplex PCR; TCRdb keeps in-frame clones, though not all of them. The V and J calls and clone size are taken from that table; D and trimming were inferred from the DNA. Of more than 150,000 clones in the sample, about nine tenths were seen once. V gene TRBV5-1 combines with J gene TRBJ1-6; D is uncertain. Sequenced sample: peripheral blood. The receptor's source is a man between 65 and 85 years old with active or convalescent COVID-19. The CDR3 is CASSLAGPWDSPLHF. The CDR3 DNA is TGCGCCAGCAGTTTAGCGGGCCCCTGGGATTCACCCCTCCACTTT.